This T cell receptor (beta chain) is from a study of T-cell reconstitution after alpha-beta-depleted transplantation in children (dated by TCRdb to the mid-2010s). For the study in its entirety: Using TCR repertoire profiling, the study followed T-cell immune reconstitution in a quantitative way in children after TCRalphabeta/CD19-depleted allogeneic hematopoietic cell transplantation.

From the cysteine up to the phenylalanine, the CDR3 has a length of 15 residues. Only CDR3 DNA remains: 45 bases, in frame from the first base. Unmatched junction bases come to 3, with V trimmed by 2 bases and J by 1 base. The germline V gene encodes CDR1 MNHEY and CDR2 SVGAGI. A few counts support this clonotype. This clone's antigen is unknown. Base qualities are not at hand, and no much larger clone is one base apart. Library prep was done by PCR. Sequencing was carried out with an Illumina HiSeq 2500. Molecular barcoding was employed in the preparation of TCR libraries, with unique molecular identifiers being used to normalize TCRbeta repertoire quantification. TCRdb reprocessing: public reads trimmed at Q25 with fastp, clones called with MiXCR, in-frame beta chains kept. Rows with a matching CDR3 protein are joined into one entry that keeps the most common DNA and genes. The table for this sample lists hundreds of thousands of distinct CDR3 sequences; around 11% of them were counted only once. The ten biggest clones cover about 2.4% of the sample.

Specimen: PBMCs from the stem cell graft donor, collected from the stem cell graft. The sequence links TRBV6-5 to TRBJ1-1, and 8 junctional nucleotides match TRBD1. The sequence was obtained from a human donor who donated a stem cell graft to a child with acute lymphoblastic leukemia. DNA sequence: TGTGCCAGCAGTTACCCAGGACAGGGGAACACTGAAGCTTTCTTT. Translated, this is CASSYPGQGNTEAFF.